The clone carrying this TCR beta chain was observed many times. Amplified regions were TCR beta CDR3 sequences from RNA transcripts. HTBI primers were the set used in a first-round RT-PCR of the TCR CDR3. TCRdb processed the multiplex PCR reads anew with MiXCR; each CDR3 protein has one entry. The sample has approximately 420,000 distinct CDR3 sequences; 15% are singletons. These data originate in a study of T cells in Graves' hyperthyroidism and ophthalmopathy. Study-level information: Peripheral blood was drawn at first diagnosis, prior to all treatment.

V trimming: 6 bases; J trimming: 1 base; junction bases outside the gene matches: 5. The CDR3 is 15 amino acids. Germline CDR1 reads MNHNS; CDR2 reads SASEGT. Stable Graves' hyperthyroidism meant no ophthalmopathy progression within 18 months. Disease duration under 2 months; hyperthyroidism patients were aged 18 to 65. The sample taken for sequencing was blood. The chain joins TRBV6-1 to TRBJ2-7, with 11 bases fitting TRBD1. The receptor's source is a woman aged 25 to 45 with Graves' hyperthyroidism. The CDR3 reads CASRLDRGLSYEQYF. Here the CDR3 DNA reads TGTGCCAGCAGATTGGACAGGGGGCTATCCTACGAGCAGTACTTC.